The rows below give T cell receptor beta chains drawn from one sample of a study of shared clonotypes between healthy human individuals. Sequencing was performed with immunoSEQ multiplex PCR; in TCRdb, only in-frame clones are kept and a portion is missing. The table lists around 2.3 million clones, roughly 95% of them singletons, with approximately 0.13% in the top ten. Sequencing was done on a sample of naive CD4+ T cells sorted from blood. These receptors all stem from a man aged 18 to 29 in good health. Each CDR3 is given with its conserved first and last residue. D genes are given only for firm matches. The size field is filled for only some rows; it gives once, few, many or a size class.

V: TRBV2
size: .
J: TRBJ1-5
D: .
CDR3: CASTPGSVSNQPQHF
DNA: TGTGCCAGCACCCCAGGATCGGTTAGCAATCAGCCCCAGCATTTT

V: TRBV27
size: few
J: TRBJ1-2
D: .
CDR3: CASSLAGRNYGYTF
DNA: TGTGCCAGCAGTTTGGCAGGGAGGAACTATGGCTACACCTTC

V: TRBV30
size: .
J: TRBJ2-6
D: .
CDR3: CAWSVLRTSISGANVLTF
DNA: TGTGCCTGGAGTGTACTTAGGACTTCAATCTCTGGGGCCAACGTCCTGACTTTC

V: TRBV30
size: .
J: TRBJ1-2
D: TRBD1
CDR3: CAWSSAGTGAYGYTF
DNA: TGTGCCTGGAGTTCCGCCGGGACAGGGGCCTATGGCTACACCTTC

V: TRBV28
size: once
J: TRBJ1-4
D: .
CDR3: CASSLYRATNEKLFF
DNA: TGTGCCAGCAGTTTATATAGGGCAACTAATGAAAAACTGTTTTTT

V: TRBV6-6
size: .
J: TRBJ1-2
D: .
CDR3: CASSSTGYQGYTF
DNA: TGTGCCAGCAGTTCAACAGGCTATCAAGGCTACACCTTC

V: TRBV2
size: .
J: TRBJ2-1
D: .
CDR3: CASTKLNSYNEQFF
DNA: TGTGCCAGCACTAAACTAAACTCCTACAATGAGCAGTTCTTC

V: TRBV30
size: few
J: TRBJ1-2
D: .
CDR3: CAWSVGGFQGNGYTF
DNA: TGTGCCTGGAGTGTGGGGGGCTTCCAGGGAAATGGCTACACCTTC

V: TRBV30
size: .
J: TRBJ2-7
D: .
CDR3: CAWSEGYEQYF
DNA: TGTGCCTGGAGTGAAGGCTACGAGCAGTACTTC

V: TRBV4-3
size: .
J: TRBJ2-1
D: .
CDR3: CASSQDTQTYNEQFF
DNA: TGCGCCAGCAGCCAAGATACGCAGACCTACAATGAGCAGTTCTTC

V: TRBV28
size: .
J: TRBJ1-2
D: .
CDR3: CASSPGFRYGYTF
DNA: TGTGCCAGCAGTCCGGGGTTTAGGTATGGCTACACCTTC

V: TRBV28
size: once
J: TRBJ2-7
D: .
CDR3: CASRTPNTHYEQYF
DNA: TGTGCCAGCAGGACACCGAATACCCACTACGAGCAGTACTTC

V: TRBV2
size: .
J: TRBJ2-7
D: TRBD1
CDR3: CASTGTGPYEQYF
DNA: TGTGCCAGCACCGGGACAGGGCCCTACGAGCAGTACTTC

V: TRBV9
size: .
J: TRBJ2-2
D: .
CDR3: CASSVAGPNTGELFF
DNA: TGTGCCAGCAGCGTAGCCGGGCCGAACACCGGGGAGCTGTTTTTT

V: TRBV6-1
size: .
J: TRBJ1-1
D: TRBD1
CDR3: CASSAGQGRRAFF
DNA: TGTGCCAGCAGTGCCGGACAGGGACGGAGAGCTTTCTTT

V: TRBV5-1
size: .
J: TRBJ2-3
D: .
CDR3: CASSFSRGAGDTQYF
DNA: TGCGCCAGCAGCTTTAGCAGGGGGGCGGGAGATACGCAGTATTTT

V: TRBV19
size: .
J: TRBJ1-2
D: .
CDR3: CASSMEGSRGYTF
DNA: TGTGCCAGTAGTATGGAGGGGTCGCGAGGCTACACCTTC

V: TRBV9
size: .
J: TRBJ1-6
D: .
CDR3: CASSAWTENSPLHF
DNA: TGTGCCAGCAGCGCTTGGACGGAAAATTCACCCCTCCACTTT

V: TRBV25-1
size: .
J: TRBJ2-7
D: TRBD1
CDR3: CASSEYRGQGYEQYF
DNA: TGTGCCAGCAGTGAATATAGGGGACAGGGTTACGAGCAGTACTTC

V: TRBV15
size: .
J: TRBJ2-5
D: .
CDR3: CATSRDRASMVETQYF
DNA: TGTGCCACCAGCAGAGATCGAGCGTCAATGGTAGAGACCCAGTACTTC

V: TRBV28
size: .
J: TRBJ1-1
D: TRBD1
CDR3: CASSLPLTGANTEAFF
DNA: TGTGCCAGCAGTCTTCCGTTGACAGGGGCGAACACTGAAGCTTTCTTT

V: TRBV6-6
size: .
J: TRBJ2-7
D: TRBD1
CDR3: CASSPRGQGFYEQYF
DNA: TGTGCCAGCAGCCCCCGTGGACAGGGTTTCTACGAGCAGTACTTC

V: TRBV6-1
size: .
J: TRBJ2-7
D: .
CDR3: CASSDRSLTYEQYF
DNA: TGTGCCAGCAGTGACAGGAGTCTGACCTACGAGCAGTACTTC

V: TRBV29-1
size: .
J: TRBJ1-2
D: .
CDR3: CSVDGQGLLGYTF
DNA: TGCAGCGTTGATGGCCAGGGTTTGCTTGGCTACACCTTC

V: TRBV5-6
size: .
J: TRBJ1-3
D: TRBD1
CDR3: CASSGGTGPNTLSGNTIYF
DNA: TGTGCCAGCAGCGGGGGGACAGGACCTAATACTCTCTCTGGAAACACCATATATTTT

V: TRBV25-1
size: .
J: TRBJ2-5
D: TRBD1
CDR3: CASVPGQGLETQYF
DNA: TGTGCCAGCGTCCCGGGACAGGGCTTAGAGACCCAGTACTTC

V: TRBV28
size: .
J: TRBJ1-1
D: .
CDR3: CASSLRSDTEAFF
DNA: TGTGCCAGCAGTTTAAGGTCCGACACTGAAGCTTTCTTT

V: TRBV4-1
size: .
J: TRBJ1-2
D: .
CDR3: CASSHQDYYGYTF
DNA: TGCGCCAGCAGCCACCAGGATTACTATGGCTACACCTTC

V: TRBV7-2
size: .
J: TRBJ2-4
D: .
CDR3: CASSLPPTHTLAKNIQYF
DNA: TGTGCCAGCAGCTTACCCCCCACCCATACCTTAGCCAAAAACATTCAGTACTTC

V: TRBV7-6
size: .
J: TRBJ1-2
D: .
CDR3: CASSFDPDRADFYGYTF
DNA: TGTGCCAGCAGCTTTGATCCAGACAGAGCAGATTTCTATGGCTACACCTTC

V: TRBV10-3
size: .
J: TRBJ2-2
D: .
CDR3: CAISSTGELFF
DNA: TGTGCCATCAGTAGTACCGGGGAGCTGTTTTTT

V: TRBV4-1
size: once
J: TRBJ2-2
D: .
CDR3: CASSPPPGELFF
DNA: TGCGCCAGCAGCCCGCCCCCCGGGGAGCTGTTTTTT

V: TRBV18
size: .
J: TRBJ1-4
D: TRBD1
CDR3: CASSPTGLGQGVGEKLFF
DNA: TGTGCCAGCTCACCAACCGGTCTCGGACAGGGGGTTGGTGAAAAACTGTTTTTT

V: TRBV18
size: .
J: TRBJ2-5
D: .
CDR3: CASSPIPDQETQYF
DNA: TGTGCCAGCTCACCGATCCCGGACCAAGAGACCCAGTACTTC

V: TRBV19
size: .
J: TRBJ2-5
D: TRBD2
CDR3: CASSIGREGYQETQYF
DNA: TGTGCCAGTAGTATCGGCAGGGAGGGATACCAAGAGACCCAGTACTTC

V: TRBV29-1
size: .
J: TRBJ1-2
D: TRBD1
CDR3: CSVARGRTNYGYTF
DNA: TGCAGCGTTGCCAGGGGGCGTACTAACTATGGCTACACCTTC

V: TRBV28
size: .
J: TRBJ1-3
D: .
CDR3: CASSFQGWGNTIYF
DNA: TGTGCCAGCAGTTTTCAGGGATGGGGAAACACCATATATTTT

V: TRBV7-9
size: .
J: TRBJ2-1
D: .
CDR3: CASRPVASYNEQFF
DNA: TGTGCCTCCCGGCCCGTGGCCTCCTACAATGAGCAGTTCTTC

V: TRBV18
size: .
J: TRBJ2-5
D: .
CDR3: CASSLNPIQETQYF
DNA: TGTGCCAGCTCCCTCAACCCAATACAAGAGACCCAGTACTTC

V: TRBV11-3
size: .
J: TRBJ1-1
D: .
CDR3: CASSLRGAEVTEAFF
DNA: TGTGCCAGCAGCTTACGGGGGGCCGAGGTAACTGAAGCTTTCTTT

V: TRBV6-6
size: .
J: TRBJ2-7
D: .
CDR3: CASSNTGSGGYEQYF
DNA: TGTGCCAGCAGTAACACCGGGAGTGGGGGCTACGAGCAGTACTTC

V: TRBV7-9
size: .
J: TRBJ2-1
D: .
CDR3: CASREGAGTNEQFF
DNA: TGTGCCAGCAGAGAGGGGGCGGGGACGAATGAGCAGTTCTTC

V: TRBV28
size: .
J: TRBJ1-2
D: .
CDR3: CASRGPGTSGYGYTF
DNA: TGTGCCAGCAGGGGGCCGGGTACCTCTGGGTATGGCTACACCTTC